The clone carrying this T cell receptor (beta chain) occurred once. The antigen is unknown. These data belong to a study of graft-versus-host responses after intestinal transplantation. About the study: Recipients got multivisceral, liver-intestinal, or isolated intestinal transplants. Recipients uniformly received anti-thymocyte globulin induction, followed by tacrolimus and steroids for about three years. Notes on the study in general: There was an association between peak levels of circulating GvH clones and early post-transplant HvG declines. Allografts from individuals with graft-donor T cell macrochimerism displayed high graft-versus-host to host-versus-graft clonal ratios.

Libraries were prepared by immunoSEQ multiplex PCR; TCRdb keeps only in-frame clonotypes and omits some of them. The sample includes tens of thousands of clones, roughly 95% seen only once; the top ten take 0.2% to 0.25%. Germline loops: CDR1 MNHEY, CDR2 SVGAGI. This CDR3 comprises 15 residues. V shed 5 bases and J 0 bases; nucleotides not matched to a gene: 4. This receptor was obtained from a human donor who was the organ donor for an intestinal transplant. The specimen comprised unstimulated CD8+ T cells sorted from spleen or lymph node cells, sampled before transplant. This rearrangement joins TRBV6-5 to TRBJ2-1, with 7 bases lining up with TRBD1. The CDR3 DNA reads TGTGCCAGCAGTGCGGACAGGAGCTCCTACAATGAGCAGTTCTTC. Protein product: CASSADRSSYNEQFF.